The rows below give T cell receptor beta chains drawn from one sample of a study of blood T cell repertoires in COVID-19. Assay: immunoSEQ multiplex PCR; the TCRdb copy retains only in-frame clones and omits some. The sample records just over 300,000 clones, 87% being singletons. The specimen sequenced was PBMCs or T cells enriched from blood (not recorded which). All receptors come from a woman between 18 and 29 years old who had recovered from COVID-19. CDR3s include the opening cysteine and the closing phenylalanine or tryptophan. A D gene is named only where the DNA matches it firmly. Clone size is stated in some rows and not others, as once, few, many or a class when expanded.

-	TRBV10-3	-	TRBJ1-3	TGTGCCATCAGTCGTATACTCGAACCGAAACCGAGCTCTGGAAACACCATATATTTT	CAISRILEPKPSSGNTIYF
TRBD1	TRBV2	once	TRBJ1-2	TGTGCCAGCAGTGAAGCGCGAGACAGGGTCTATGGCTACACCTTC	CASSEARDRVYGYTF
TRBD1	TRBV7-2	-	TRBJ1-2	TGTGCCAGCAGCTTTACAGGGGGCACGGGCTATGGCTACACCTTC	CASSFTGGTGYGYTF
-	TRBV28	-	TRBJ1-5	TGTGCCAGCAGGGGCGACGGAAATCAGCCCCAGCATTTT	CASRGDGNQPQHF
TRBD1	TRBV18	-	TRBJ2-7	TGTGCCAGCTCACCCGGGACAGGGGATTGGGAGTACTTC	CASSPGTGDWEYF
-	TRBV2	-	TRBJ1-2	TGTGCCAGCGAAATCGGAAGCGCCTATGGCTACACCTTC	CASEIGSAYGYTF
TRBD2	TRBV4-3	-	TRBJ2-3	TGCGCCAGCAGCCACGAGCGGGGAAAGGGGTCAGATACGCAGTATTTT	CASSHERGKGSDTQYF
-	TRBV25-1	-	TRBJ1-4	TGTGCCAGCAGTGAGCCAGAGGTTGGGAATGAAAAACTGTTTTTT	CASSEPEVGNEKLFF
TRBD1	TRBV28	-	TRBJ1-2	TGTGCCAGCAGTCCGGACAGGGTGTATGGCTACACCTTC	CASSPDRVYGYTF
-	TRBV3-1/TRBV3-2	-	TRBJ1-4	TGTGCCAGCAGCCAAGATCGGGCGGGGGCCCGGTCCATGGGACTGTTTTTT	CASSQDRAGARSMGLFF
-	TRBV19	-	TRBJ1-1	TGTGCCAGTAGTACCACGGGGATGGTCACTGAAGCTTTCTTT	CASSTTGMVTEAFF
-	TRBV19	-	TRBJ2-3	TGTGCCAGTTCCCACTCTAGCACAGATACGCAGTATTTT	CASSHSSTDTQYF
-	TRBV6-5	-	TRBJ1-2	TGTGCCAGCAGTTACGGACCGGGGGGAGGCTACACCTTC	CASSYGPGGGYTF
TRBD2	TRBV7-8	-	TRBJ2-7	TGTGCCAGCAGCCCTAGGCGGGAGAACGAGCAGTACTTC	CASSPRRENEQYF
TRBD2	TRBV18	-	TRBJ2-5	TGTGCCAGCTCACCGACTAGCGGACAAGAGACCCAGTACTTC	CASSPTSGQETQYF
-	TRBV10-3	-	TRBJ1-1	TGTGCCATGTCCCCGGGACAAAAGAACACTGAAGCTTTCTTT	CAMSPGQKNTEAFF
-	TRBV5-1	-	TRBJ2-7	TGCGCCAGCAGCCAGACAATGGACAAACTGGGCGAGCAGTACTTC	CASSQTMDKLGEQYF
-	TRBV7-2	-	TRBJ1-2	TGTGCCAGCAGCTTGGTGACAGCCTATGGCTACACCTTC	CASSLVTAYGYTF
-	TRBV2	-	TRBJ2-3	TGTGCCAGCAGTCTACAGGGTCAGGGCACAGATACGCAGTATTTT	CASSLQGQGTDTQYF
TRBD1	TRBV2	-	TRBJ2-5	TGTGCCAGCAGGGAGACAGGGGGCCTGGAGACCCAGTACTTC	CASRETGGLETQYF
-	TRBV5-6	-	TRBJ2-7	TGTGCCAGCAGCTTGGGCGGATACGAGCAGTACTTC	CASSLGGYEQYF
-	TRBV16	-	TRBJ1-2	TGTGCCAGCAGCCGAGAGGGCGGGCTTCAGACACTCGGCTACACCTTC	CASSREGGLQTLGYTF
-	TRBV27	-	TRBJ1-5	TGTGCCAGCAGACCTCGGGGGAGGGGTCAGCCCCAGCATTTT	CASRPRGRGQPQHF
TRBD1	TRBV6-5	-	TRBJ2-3	TGTGCCAGCAGTTACTGGACAGGGGAAACAGATACGCAGTATTTT	CASSYWTGETDTQYF
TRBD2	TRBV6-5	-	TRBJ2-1	TGTGCCAGCAGCCTGACTAGCGGGCCCTACAATGAGCAGTTCTTC	CASSLTSGPYNEQFF
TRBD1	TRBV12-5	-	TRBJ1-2	TGTGCTAGTGGTTTCCCCCCGGACAGGGGGAACTATGGCTACACCTTC	CASGFPPDRGNYGYTF
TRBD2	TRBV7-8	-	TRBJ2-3	TGTGCCAGCAGCCCGGGACTAGCGGGAGCAGATACGCAGTATTTT	CASSPGLAGADTQYF
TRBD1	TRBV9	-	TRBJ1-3	TGTGCCAGCAGCCATGGGACAGCCTCTGGAAACACCATATATTTT	CASSHGTASGNTIYF
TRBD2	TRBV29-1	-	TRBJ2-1	TGCAGCGTTGAAGACTTAGCGGGAGACTTGGGGGATGAGCAGTTCTTC	CSVEDLAGDLGDEQFF
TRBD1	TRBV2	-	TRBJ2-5	TGTGCCAGCAGTGAACGACAGGGTCCACAAGAGACCCAGTACTTC	CASSERQGPQETQYF
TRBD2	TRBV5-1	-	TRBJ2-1	TGCGCCAGCAGCTTCGAGGGGAGGGGCGATGAGCAGTTCTTC	CASSFEGRGDEQFF
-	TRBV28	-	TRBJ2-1	TGTGCCAGCAGTTTATGGTTGGGGCAGGGCCTCGGAAATGAGCAGTTCTTC	CASSLWLGQGLGNEQFF
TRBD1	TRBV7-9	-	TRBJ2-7	TGTGCCAGCAGCCGACGGGACAGGGTGGGCGAGCAGTACTTC	CASSRRDRVGEQYF
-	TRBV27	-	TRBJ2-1	TGTGCCAGCAGTTTTCTAGGAACCCAGTTTTACAATGAGCAGTTCTTC	CASSFLGTQFYNEQFF
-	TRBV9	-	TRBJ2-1	TGTGCCAGCAGCGTAGAGGGACGCGGGGTCGTCAATGAGCAGTTCTTC	CASSVEGRGVVNEQFF
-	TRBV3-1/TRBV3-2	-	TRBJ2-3	TGTGCCAGCAGCCAACCTTTCTCGGGAGAAGATACGCAGTATTTT	CASSQPFSGEDTQYF
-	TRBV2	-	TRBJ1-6	TGTGCCAGCAGTGTCCCTTCTGCCAGCTCCTATAATTCACCCCTCCACTTT	CASSVPSASSYNSPLHF
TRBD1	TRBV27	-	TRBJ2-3	TGTGCCAGCAGTAAGCCGGGACAGGGTCGGTATACGCAGTATTTT	CASSKPGQGRYTQYF
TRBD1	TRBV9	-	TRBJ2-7	TGTGCCAGCAGCGGATGGAACAGGGGGCAATTCGAGCAGTACTTC	CASSGWNRGQFEQYF
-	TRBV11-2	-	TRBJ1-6	TGTGCCAGCAGCTTAGACGGACTCGATAATTCACCCCTCCACTTT	CASSLDGLDNSPLHF
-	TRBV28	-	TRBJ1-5	TGTGCCAGCAGTGTATCGGGGGGTCCTTTGCAGCCCCAGCATTTT	CASSVSGGPLQPQHF
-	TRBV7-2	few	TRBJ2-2	TGTGCCAGCAGCTTCCAGGAAGGGGCCGGGGAGCTGTTTTTT	CASSFQEGAGELFF
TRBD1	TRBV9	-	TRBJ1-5	TGTGCCAGCAGCCAATACCCGACAGGGAATCAGCCCCAGCATTTT	CASSQYPTGNQPQHF
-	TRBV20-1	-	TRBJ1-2	TGCAGTGCTAACTTTATCTATGGCTACACCTTC	CSANFIYGYTF
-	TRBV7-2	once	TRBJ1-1	TGTGCCAGCAGCTTGACAGCCATGAACACTGAAGCTTTCTTT	CASSLTAMNTEAFF
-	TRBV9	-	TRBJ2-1	TGTGCCAGCAGCGGCGCCGGGAACTACAATGAGCAGTTCTTC	CASSGAGNYNEQFF
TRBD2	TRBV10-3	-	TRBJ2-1	TGTGCCATCAGCTCTCCTCCGGGACTAGCGCAAAACAATGAGCAGTTCTTC	CAISSPPGLAQNNEQFF
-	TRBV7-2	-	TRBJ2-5	TGTGCCAGCAGCTTTTATGGGACTGGGGAGACCCAGTACTTC	CASSFYGTGETQYF
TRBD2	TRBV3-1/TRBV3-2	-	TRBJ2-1	TGTGCCAGCAGCCAAGCGGGAGGGTACAATGAGCAGTTCTTC	CASSQAGGYNEQFF
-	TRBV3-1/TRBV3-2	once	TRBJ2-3	TGTGCCAGCAGCCACCGCGGCACAGATACGCAGTATTTT	CASSHRGTDTQYF
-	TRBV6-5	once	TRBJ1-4	TGTGCCAGCAGTTACCAGGCCAGGGGTGGTGAAAAACTGTTTTTT	CASSYQARGGEKLFF